Below, 10 T cell receptor beta chains from the same sample are listed, as sequenced in a study of cytomegalovirus exposure and HLA in healthy donors. Data came from immunoSEQ multiplex PCR; TCRdb stores just in-frame clones and leaves some out. The table includes 250,000 to 400,000 clones, approximately 85% detected once. Sequenced material: PBMCs. Source of these receptors: a man aged 25-45 years in good health and CMV-seronegative.

This chain links TRBV6-1 with TRBJ2-3; TRBD2 aligns across 11 bases. The germline V gene has CDR1 MNHNS and CDR2 SASEGT. Germline trimming cut 4 bases from V and 6 bases from J; bases unmatched to any gene: 6. The CDR3 extends over 15 amino acids. The CDR3 bases are TGTGCCAGCAGTGGCAATAGCGGGGGGGTGGATACGCAGTATTTT. Translation gives CASSGNSGGVDTQYF.

This clone was detected only a few times. The gene calls are TRBV4-3 and TRBJ1-1; D perhaps matches TRBD1 (5 bases). V dropped 4 bases and J dropped 1 base, with 13 bases sitting between them. There are 15 residues in the CDR3. Looked up from germline, CDR1 is LGHNA and CDR2 is YSLEER. CDR3 loop: CASSRRTRENTEAFF. DNA of the CDR3: TGCGCCAGCAGCCGCCGTACCAGGGAGAACACTGAAGCTTTCTTT.

J is TRBJ2-7 and V is TRBV5-4, with D unresolved. The CDR3 extends over 15 amino acids. V was shortened by 0 bases and J by 1 base, with 11 bases between the two germline ends. Germline loops: CDR1 SGHNT, CDR2 YYREEE (reference sequence). The DNA of the CDR3 is TGTGCCAGCAGCTTGGGTCTAGTCCCTTCCTACGAGCAGTACTTC. Translation gives CASSLGLVPSYEQYF.

The chain recombines TRBV18 with TRBJ1-3; D is possibly TRBD1 (5 bases). Germline CDR1 is KGHSH and CDR2 is LQKENI. Trimming left V 3 bases short and J 3 bases short, with 15 bases between. CDR3 length: 16 residues. This chain's CDR3 is CASSPSQVSYGNTIYF. The CDR3 region has the DNA TGTGCCAGCTCACCCTCACAGGTGTCGTATGGAAACACCATATATTTT.

The V and J genes are TRBV20-1 and TRBJ2-2; unclear D gene. The CDR3 spans 11 residues. Germline V gene sequence: CDR1 DFQATT, CDR2 SNEGSKA (reference sequence). The V end was cut by 2 bases, the J end by 5 bases, with 3 bases between. As DNA, the CDR3 is TGCAGTGCTAGAATAACCGGGGAGCTGTTTTTT. Protein product: CSARITGELFF.

The sample holds one count of this clone. J is TRBJ1-5 and V is TRBV5-8; tentatively, D is TRBD1 (6 bases). Trimming removed 4 bases at V and 0 bases at J, with 20 bases between. CDR1 and CDR2 from the germline V gene are SGHTS and YDEGEE. The CDR3 is 18 amino acids. The CDR3 sequence: CASSAGGGARLSNQPQHF. Here the CDR3 DNA reads TGTGCCAGCAGCGCCGGTGGGGGCGCGAGACTTAGCAATCAGCCCCAGCATTTT.

This chain links TRBV19 with TRBJ2-7; TRBD1 might be the D (6 bases). CDR3 length: 14 amino acids. CDR1 and CDR2 from the germline V gene are LNHDA and SQIVND (reference sequence). V lost 5 bases, J lost 3 bases, and 14 bases lay in between. DNA for the CDR3: TGTGCCAGTAGTGGAGCAGGGGTGGTCTACGAGCAGTACTTC. Protein: CASSGAGVVYEQYF.

The CDR3 DNA reads as TGCGCCAGCAGTGATACAGGGTATCAGCCCCAGCATTTT. Its translation is CASSDTGYQPQHF. The chain uses TRBV10-1 and TRBJ1-5; tentative D call: TRBD1 (6 bases). V shed 3 bases and J shed 5 bases, with 8 bases lying between them. Germline CDR1 and CDR2: WNHNN and SYGVQD (reference sequence). The CDR3 spans 13 residues.

V usage is TRBV5-1 and J usage is TRBJ2-1, with D possibly being TRBD2 (5 bases). There are 15 residues in the CDR3. V was trimmed by 4 bases and J by 1 base, leaving 12 bases between them. Germline lookup yields CDR1 SGHRS and CDR2 YFSETQ. The CDR3 DNA reads TGCGCCAGCAGCCATAGCGAGAGGTCCTACAATGAGCAGTTCTTC. It encodes CASSHSERSYNEQFF.

V is TRBV4-1 and J is TRBJ2-1; the match to TRBD2 covers 10 bases. J was trimmed by 8 bases and V by 1 base; bases with no gene match: 8. Germline lookup yields CDR1 MGHRA and CDR2 YSYEKL. The CDR3 length is 16 residues. CDR3 coding DNA: TGCGCCAGCAGCCAAGGACCAGCGGGGGGGCCCTATGAGCAGTTCTTC. Its translation: CASSQGPAGGPYEQFF.